Described below is a single T cell receptor beta chain sequence and its context. Its antigen is currently unknown. This sample is part of a study of beta chain features in type 1 diabetes. cDNA synthesis used the whole RNA isolate, giving expressed TCRB sequences. The average read count of naive, central memory and regulatory T cell samples was a few million. Using immunoSEQ multiplex PCR, the repertoire was profiled, and TCRdb retains in-frame clones only, with some absent. There are roughly 220,000 clones in the sample; 16% occur only once, and approximately 0.086% lies in the top ten. Germline V gene lookup returns CDR1 MDHEN and CDR2 SYDVKM. The V segment lost 5 bases and the J segment 0 bases; nucleotides outside the gene matches: 7. CDR3 length equals 16 residues. Overall study findings and caveats: Moderate but significant shortening of TCRB CDR3s was recorded in all four CD4+ subsets from Type 1 diabetes patients.

Specimen: naive CD4+ T cells from blood. The sequence was collected from a man aged 25 to 40 with type 1 diabetes. V is TRBV28 and J is TRBJ2-1; 7 nucleotides line up with TRBD2. The CDR3 protein is CASSRAGINSYNEQFF. For the CDR3, the DNA is TGTGCCAGCAGTCGAGCGGGAATTAACTCCTACAATGAGCAGTTCTTC.